The entry that follows covers one T cell receptor (beta chain) sequence. The entry originates in a study of human T cells and chemical hapten exposure. Looking at the study overall: Patients were given diphenylcyclopropenone on the scalp weekly across the approximately 26-week study.

TCRdb reanalysed the RACE reads using MiXCR and keeps one entry per CDR3 protein. The sample has approximately 60,000 distinct CDR3 sequences; over 9% are singletons. The V gene end was trimmed by 1 base and the J gene end by 15 bases; junction bases not matched to a gene: 14. The CDR3 loop spans 16 amino acids. The time point is: pre-sensitization, week 0. The treatment: therapeutic diphenylcyclopropenone sensitization with weekly scalp DPC. The chain employs TRBV12-3 or TRBV12-4 and TRBJ2-1, with TRBD2 matching over 11 bases. This specimen consisted of whole blood, obtained in connection with sensitization to the hapten diphenylcyclopropenone (DPC). The receptor was derived from a middle-aged woman with alopecia areata. Some clones in this sample may be carry-over from other donors' samples. CDR3 residues: CASSLGRLPGLAVTFF. For the CDR3, the DNA is TGTGCCAGCAGTTTAGGGCGTCTTCCGGGACTAGCGGTCACGTTCTTC.